Shown below are 5 T cell receptor beta chains from a single sample sequenced in a study of cytomegalovirus exposure and HLA in healthy donors. Clones were sequenced by immunoSEQ multiplex PCR, and TCRdb holds only the in-frame ones, with some missing. The sample has some 180,000 clones; approximately 86% are singletons. The sample taken for sequencing was PBMCs. The receptors were sampled from a man aged 25-45 years in good health and CMV-seropositive.

This clone was observed a handful of times. The rearrangement joins TRBV2 to TRBJ1-5, with a tentative D call TRBD1 (6 bases). Germline values: CDR1 SNHLY, CDR2 FYNNEI. V lost 3 bases and J 6 bases, leaving 15 bases between the germline ends. The CDR3 consists of 15 residues. Here the CDR3 reads CASSDRSQGPQPQHF. DNA for the CDR3: TGTGCCAGCAGTGATCGGTCGCAGGGGCCTCAGCCCCAGCATTTT.

This clone was seen more than once but under ten times. This rearrangement joins TRBV18 to TRBJ1-1; TRBD1 is a possible D gene (5 bases). V was cut by 2 bases and J by 0 bases, with 7 bases left in between. Germline-derived CDR1 and CDR2 are KGHSH and LQKENI. The CDR3 totals 14 residues. CDR3: CASSPRQLNTEAFF. The CDR3 DNA reads as TGTGCCAGCTCACCAAGACAGCTGAACACTGAAGCTTTCTTT.

This clone was found a few times. CDR3 sequence: CASSVLGNQPQHF. DNA of the CDR3: TGTGCCAGCAGCGTGTTGGGAAATCAGCCCCAGCATTTT. The chain carries TRBV9 and TRBJ1-5; D is undetermined. Trimming removed 2 bases from V and 4 bases from J, with 7 bases in between. CDR3 size: 13 residues. The germline gives CDR1 SGDLS, CDR2 YYNGEE.

This clone appeared a single time. This chain uses TRBV9 with TRBJ2-7, with D unresolved. Between the trimmed V and J ends, which lost 0 bases and 2 bases, there was a span of 9 bases. This CDR3 region has 14 residues. CDR1 is SGDLS, CDR2 YYNGEE, per germline. The CDR3, as DNA: TGTGCCAGCAGCGTAGCTGCCGGAACCTACGAGCAGTACTTC. Translating gives CASSVAAGTYEQYF.

The chain couples TRBV7-9 to TRBJ2-3; no firm D call. The CDR3 runs 15 residues. The V end was cut by 5 bases, the J end by 3 bases, with 15 bases between. Germline CDR1 is SEHNR and CDR2 is FQNEAQ (reference sequence). The CDR3 coding sequence is TGTGCCAGCAGCGTAGTTTTGGGGTCGACAGATACGCAGTATTTT. Amino acid sequence: CASSVVLGSTDTQYF.